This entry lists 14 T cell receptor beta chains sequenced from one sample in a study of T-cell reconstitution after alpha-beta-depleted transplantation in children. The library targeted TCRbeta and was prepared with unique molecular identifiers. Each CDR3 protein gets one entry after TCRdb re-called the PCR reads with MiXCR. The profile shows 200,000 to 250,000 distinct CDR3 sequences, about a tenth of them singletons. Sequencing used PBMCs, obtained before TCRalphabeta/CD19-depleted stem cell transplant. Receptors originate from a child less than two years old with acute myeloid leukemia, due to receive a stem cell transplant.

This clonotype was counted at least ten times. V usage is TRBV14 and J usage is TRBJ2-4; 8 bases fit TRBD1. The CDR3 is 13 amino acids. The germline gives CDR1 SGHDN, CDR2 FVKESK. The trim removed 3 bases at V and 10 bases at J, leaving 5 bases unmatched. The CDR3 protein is CASSQGQVGIQYF. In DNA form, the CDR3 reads TGTGCCAGCAGCCAGGGACAGGTGGGAATTCAGTACTTC.

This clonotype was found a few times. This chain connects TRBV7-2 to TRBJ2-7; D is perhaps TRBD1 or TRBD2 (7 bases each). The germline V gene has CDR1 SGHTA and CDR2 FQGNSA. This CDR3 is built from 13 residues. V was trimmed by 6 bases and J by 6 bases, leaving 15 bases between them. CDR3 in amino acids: CASRPDREGEQYF. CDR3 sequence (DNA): TGTGCCAGCAGGCCAGACAGGGAGGGCGAGCAGTACTTC.

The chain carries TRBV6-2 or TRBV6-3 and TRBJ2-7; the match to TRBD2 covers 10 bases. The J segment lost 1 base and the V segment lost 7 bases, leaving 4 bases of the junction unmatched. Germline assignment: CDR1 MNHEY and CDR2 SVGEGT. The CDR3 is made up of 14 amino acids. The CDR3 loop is CASNLLAGSYEQYF. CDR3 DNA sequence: TGTGCCAGCAATCTACTAGCGGGGTCCTACGAGCAGTACTTC.

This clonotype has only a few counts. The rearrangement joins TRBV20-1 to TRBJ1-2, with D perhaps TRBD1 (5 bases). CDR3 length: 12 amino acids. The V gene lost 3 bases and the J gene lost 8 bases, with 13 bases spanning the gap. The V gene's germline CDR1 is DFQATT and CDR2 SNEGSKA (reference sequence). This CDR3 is CSASRDHAGYTF. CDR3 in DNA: TGCAGTGCTAGCCGGGACCATGCCGGCTACACCTTC.

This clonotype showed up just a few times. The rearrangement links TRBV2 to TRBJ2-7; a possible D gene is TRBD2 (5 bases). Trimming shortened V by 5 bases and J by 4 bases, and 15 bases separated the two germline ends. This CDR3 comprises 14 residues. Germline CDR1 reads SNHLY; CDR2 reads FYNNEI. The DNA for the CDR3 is TGTGCCAGCAGTTTCGGGATTGGCCGTTACGAGCAGTACTTC. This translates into CASSFGIGRYEQYF.

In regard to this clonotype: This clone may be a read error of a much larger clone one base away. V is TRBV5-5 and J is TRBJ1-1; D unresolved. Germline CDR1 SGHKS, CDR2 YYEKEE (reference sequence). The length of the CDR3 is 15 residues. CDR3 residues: CVSSFTVPVNTEAFF. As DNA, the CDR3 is TGTGTCAGCAGCTTTACAGTGCCGGTGAACACTGAAGCTTTCTTT. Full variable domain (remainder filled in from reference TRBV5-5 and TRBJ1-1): DAGVTQSPTHLIKTRGQQVTLRCSPISGHKSVSWYQQVLGQGPQFIFQYYEKEERGRGNFPDRFSARQFPNYSSELNVNALLLGDSALYLCVSSFTVPVNTEAFFGQGTRLTVV.

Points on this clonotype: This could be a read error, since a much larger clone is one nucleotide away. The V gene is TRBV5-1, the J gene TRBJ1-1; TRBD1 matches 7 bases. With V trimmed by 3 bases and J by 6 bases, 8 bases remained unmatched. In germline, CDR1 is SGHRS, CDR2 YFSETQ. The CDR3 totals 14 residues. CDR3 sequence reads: CASSSTGNDAEAFF. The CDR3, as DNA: TGCGCCAGCAGCTCGACAGGGAATGACGCTGAAGCTTTCTTT.

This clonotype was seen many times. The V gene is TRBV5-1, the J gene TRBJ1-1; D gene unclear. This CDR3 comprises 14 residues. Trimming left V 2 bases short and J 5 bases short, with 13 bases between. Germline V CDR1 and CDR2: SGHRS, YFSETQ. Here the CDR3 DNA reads TGCGCCAGCAGCTTTGTAGGCCCGAGGACTGAAGCTTTCTTT. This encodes CASSFVGPRTEAFF.

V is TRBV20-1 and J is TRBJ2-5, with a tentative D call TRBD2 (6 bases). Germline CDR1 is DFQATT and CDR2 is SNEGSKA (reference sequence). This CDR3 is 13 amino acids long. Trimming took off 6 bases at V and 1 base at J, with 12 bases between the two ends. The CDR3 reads CSAITSSQETQYF. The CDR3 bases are TGCAGTGCAATTACTAGCAGCCAAGAGACCCAGTACTTC.

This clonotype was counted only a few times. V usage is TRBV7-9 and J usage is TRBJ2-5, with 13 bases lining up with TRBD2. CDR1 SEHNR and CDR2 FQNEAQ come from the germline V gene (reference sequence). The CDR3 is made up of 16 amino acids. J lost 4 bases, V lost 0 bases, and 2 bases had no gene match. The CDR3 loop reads CASSLAGTSGTETQYF. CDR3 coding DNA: TGTGCCAGCAGCTTAGCGGGGACTAGCGGGACAGAGACCCAGTACTTC.

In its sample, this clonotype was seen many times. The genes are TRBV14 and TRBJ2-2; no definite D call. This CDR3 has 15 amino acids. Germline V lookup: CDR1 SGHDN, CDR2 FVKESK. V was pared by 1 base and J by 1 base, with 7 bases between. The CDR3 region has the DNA TGTGCCAGCAGCCAAGTTACGGGGAACACCGGGGAGCTGTTTTTT. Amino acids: CASSQVTGNTGELFF.

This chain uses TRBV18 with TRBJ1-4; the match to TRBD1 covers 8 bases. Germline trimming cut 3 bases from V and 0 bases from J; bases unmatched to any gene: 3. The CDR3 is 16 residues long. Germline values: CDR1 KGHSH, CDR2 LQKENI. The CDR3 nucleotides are TGTGCCAGCTCACCGGGACAGGTTGCAACTAATGAAAAACTGTTTTTT. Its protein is CASSPGQVATNEKLFF. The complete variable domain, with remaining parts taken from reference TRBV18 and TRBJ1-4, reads NAGVMQNPRHLVRRRGQEARLRCSPMKGHSHVYWYRQLPEEGLKFMVYLQKENIIDESGMPKERFSAEFPKEGPSILRIQQVVRGDSAAYFCASSPGQVATNEKLFFGSGTQLSVL.

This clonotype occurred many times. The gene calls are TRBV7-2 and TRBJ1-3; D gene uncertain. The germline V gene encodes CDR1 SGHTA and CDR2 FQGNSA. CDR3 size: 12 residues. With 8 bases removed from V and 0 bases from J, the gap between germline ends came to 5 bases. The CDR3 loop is CASGNSGNTIYF. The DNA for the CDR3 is TGTGCCAGCGGGAACTCTGGAAACACCATATATTTT.

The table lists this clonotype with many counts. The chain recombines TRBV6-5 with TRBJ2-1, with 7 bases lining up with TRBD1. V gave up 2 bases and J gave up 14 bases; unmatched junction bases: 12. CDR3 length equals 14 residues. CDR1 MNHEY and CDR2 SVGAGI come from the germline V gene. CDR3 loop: CASSYGDSRRGEFF. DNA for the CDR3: TGTGCCAGCAGTTACGGGGACAGTCGCCGAGGGGAGTTCTTC.